This TCR beta chain was captured by sequencing in a study of long-term antiretroviral therapy in people with HIV. Whole-study results and caveats: Although diversity increased after ART, it remained lower than in transplant donor controls.

The CDR3 is made up of 14 amino acids. Germline V gene lookup returns CDR1 SGHRS and CDR2 YFSETQ. Trimming removed 4 bases from V and 9 bases from J; junction bases left unmatched: 9. As regards this clone: Its antigen remains unknown.

The content of samples before DNA extraction was roughly 0.9-11 million cryopreserved PBMC. Samples were assayed with immunoSEQ v3.0 at survey level. The study targeted 40,000-50,000 T-cell genomes per sample in sequencing. Clones were sequenced by immunoSEQ multiplex PCR, and TCRdb holds only the in-frame ones, with some missing. Altogether roughly 34,000 clones are present, 94% being singletons, with the ten largest covering roughly 4%. The specimen was unsorted PBMCs, collected approximately 5.1 years after starting antiretroviral therapy. The clonotype comes from a woman aged 50 to 60 with HIV. The chain carries TRBV5-1 and TRBJ2-7; TRBD1 matches at 11 bases. The CDR3 DNA is TGCGCCAGCAGCGTGGACAGGGGGCGCGGTGGGCAGTACTTC. It yields the protein CASSVDRGRGGQYF. Looking up the rest from reference TRBV5-1 and TRBJ2-7 gives the full variable domain: KAGVTQTPRYLIKTRGQQVTLSCSPISGHRSVSWYQQTPGQGLQFLFEYFSETQRNKGNFPGRFSGRQFSNSRSEMNVSTLELGDSALYLCASSVDRGRGGQYFGPGTRLTVT.